One and the same sample provided the 27 T cell receptor beta chains below, sequenced in a study of breast tumors, draining lymph nodes, adjacent tissues. Axillary draining lymph nodes of breast cancer patients supplied the node samples. TCRdb redid the calling of the multiplex PCR reads with MiXCR, one entry per CDR3 protein. This table has under 350,000 distinct CDR3 sequences, 30% appearing once. Sequencing was performed on axillary lymph node tissue. Source of these receptors: a female donor with breast cancer. Some clones in this sample may be carry-over from other donors' samples.

Regarding this clonotype: Given a much more abundant clone one base away, this may be a read error. V usage is TRBV18 and J usage is TRBJ1-2; D perhaps matches TRBD1 (6 bases). Germline V gene lookup returns CDR1 KGHSH and CDR2 LQKENI. The CDR3 has 15 residues. This chain's CDR3 is CARSPGQGRDYGYTF. CDR3 DNA: TGTGCCCGCTCACCAGGTCAGGGGCGAGACTATGGCTACACCTTC.

This clonotype was counted ten times or more. This rearrangement joins TRBV20-1 to TRBJ1-5; possibly TRBD1 for D (5 bases). CDR1 and CDR2 from the germline V gene are DFQATT and SNEGSKA (reference sequence). CDR3 length equals 13 residues. Between the trimmed V and J ends, which lost 3 bases and 7 bases, there was a span of 13 bases. CDR3 protein: CSARSGELQPQHF. As DNA, the CDR3 is TGCAGTGCTAGGTCGGGGGAGTTGCAGCCCCAGCATTTT.

This clonotype was counted many times. This chain links TRBV7-9 with TRBJ1-3; D remains ambiguous. Germline V gene lookup returns CDR1 SEHNR and CDR2 FQNEAQ (reference sequence). This CDR3 region has 12 residues. V lost 0 bases, J lost 8 bases, and 5 bases lay in between. The DNA of the CDR3 is TGTGCCAGCAGCTTAGCCGGGGACACCATATATTTT. Its translation: CASSLAGDTIYF.

Of note for this clonotype: The CDR3 does not close with the conserved phenylalanine or tryptophan, likely indicating a read error. The DNA is left out, because the CDR3 cannot be placed on it with certainty; the CDR3 is given as TCRdb lists it. This chain joins TRBV10-3 and TRBJ2-2; the table names TRBD1, a call not compared with the DNA. Germline CDR1 ENHRY, CDR2 SYGVKD. With termini counted, the CDR3 has 8 amino acids. CDR3 in amino acids: CAISGGGL.

The chain is built from TRBV28 and TRBJ1-5; weak D call: TRBD1 (6 bases). Germline V lookup: CDR1 MDHEN, CDR2 SYDVKM. Trimming took 5 bases from V and 0 from J, leaving 14 bases between them. There are 16 residues in the CDR3. As DNA, the CDR3 is TGTGCCAGCAGTCCTCCGACAGGTTTTAGCAATCAGCCCCAGCATTTT. Protein: CASSPPTGFSNQPQHF. The full variable domain, rest sourced from reference TRBV28 and TRBJ1-5, is DVKVTQSSRYLVKRTGEKVFLECVQDMDHENMFWYRQDPGLGLRLIYFSYDVKMKEKGDIPEGYSVSREKKERFSLILESASTNQTSMYLCASSPPTGFSNQPQHFGDGTRLSIL.

This clonotype was seen repeatedly, ten times or more. This chain links TRBV7-8 with TRBJ2-7, with D perhaps matching TRBD2 (5 bases). Looked up from germline, CDR1 is SGHVS and CDR2 is FQNEAQ. The CDR3 has 15 amino acids. The ends were cut back, 5 bases at V and 3 bases at J, with 17 bases in the middle. The CDR3 here is CASSNGLPDYYEQYF. The CDR3 bases are TGTGCCAGCAGCAACGGACTGCCCGATTACTACGAGCAGTACTTC.

This clonotype was recorded many times. The rearrangement uses TRBV7-6 and TRBJ2-1; D remains unclear. Germline loops: CDR1 SGHVS, CDR2 FNYEAQ. The length of the CDR3 is 12 residues. V was shortened by 8 bases and J by 7 bases, with 12 bases between the two germline ends. In DNA, the CDR3 is TGTGCCAGCGGGCAGGTTCCTAATGAGCAGTTCTTC. This sequence encodes CASGQVPNEQFF.

The chain recombines TRBV20-1 with TRBJ2-3; 7 bases fit TRBD2. The CDR3 totals 14 residues. Germline CDR1 is DFQATT and CDR2 is SNEGSKA (reference sequence). J lost 11 bases, V lost 3 bases, and 14 bases had no gene match. In DNA form, the CDR3 reads TGCAGTGCTAGCCGGGACTACGACTACAATGAGCAGTATTTT. It is translated as CSASRDYDYNEQYF.

This clonotype was detected many times. J is TRBJ1-2 and V is TRBV15; D remains unclear. The CDR3 extends over 13 amino acids. V dropped 1 base and J dropped 4 bases, with 7 bases sitting between them. Germline assignment: CDR1 LNHNV and CDR2 YYDKDF (reference sequence). CDR3 region: CATSRGQSYGYTF. CDR3 coding DNA: TGTGCCACCAGCAGAGGCCAGAGCTATGGCTACACCTTC.

This clonotype was seen at least ten times. V is TRBV11-2 and J is TRBJ2-3; the D gene is possibly TRBD2 (6 bases). The CDR3 extends over 15 amino acids. Trimming took 5 bases from V and 4 from J, leaving 16 bases between them. Germline loops: CDR1 SGHAT, CDR2 FQNNGV. The CDR3 loop is CASSRLGRVSDTQYF. The CDR3 nucleotides read TGTGCCAGCAGCCGACTAGGGCGTGTTTCAGATACGCAGTATTTT. Full variable domain (outside the CDR3, taken from reference TRBV11-2 and TRBJ2-3): EAGVAQSPRYKIIEKRQSVAFWCNPISGHATLYWYQQILGQGPKLLIQFQNNGVVDDSQLPKDRFSAERLKGVDSTLKIQPAKLEDSAVYLCASSRLGRVSDTQYFGPGTRLTVL.

This clonotype was detected a few times. The chain links TRBV7-9 to TRBJ1-5; a weak D match, TRBD1 (6 bases). Germline V lookup: CDR1 SEHNR, CDR2 FQNEAQ (reference sequence). V lost 1 base to trimming and J lost 10 bases, with 17 bases between them. The CDR3 runs to 15 residues. The CDR3, as DNA: TGTGCCAGCAGCTTAGGGGGGGGGGCGGGGGGACCCCAGCATTTT. Amino acid sequence: CASSLGGGAGGPQHF.

This clonotype was recorded many times. The chain couples TRBV11-3 to TRBJ2-1, with D maybe TRBD1 (6 bases). Germline V gene sequence: CDR1 SGHNT, CDR2 YENEEA. The CDR3 runs to 15 residues. V gave up 3 bases and J gave up 4 bases, with 13 bases separating them. CDR3 in DNA: TGTGCCAGCAGCTTGGACTCGGGACATTACAATGAGCAGTTCTTC. This sequence encodes CASSLDSGHYNEQFF.

This chain joins TRBV2 and TRBJ1-5; D call uncertain. Per germline, CDR1 SNHLY and CDR2 FYNNEI. There are 14 residues in the CDR3. The V and J ends lost 3 bases and 7 bases respectively, with 13 bases between them. This chain's CDR3 is CASSDGLSGQPQHF. CDR3 nucleotide sequence: TGTGCCAGCAGTGATGGACTCTCCGGACAGCCCCAGCATTTT.

This clonotype was detected many times. The gene calls are TRBV20-1 and TRBJ2-7, with 7 positions matching TRBD2. Per the germline V gene, CDR1 is DFQATT and CDR2 is SNEGSKA (reference sequence). The CDR3 loop spans 15 amino acids. J gave up 2 bases and V 2 bases, and 9 bases lay outside the gene matches. Here the CDR3 reads CSARPMGLPTYEQYF. The CDR3 DNA sequence: TGCAGTGCTAGACCGATGGGACTACCTACCTACGAGCAGTACTTC.

Regarding this clonotype: Since the CDR3 does not end with the conserved phenylalanine or tryptophan, this likely comes from a read error. The DNA is left out, because the CDR3 cannot be placed on it with certainty; the CDR3 is given as TCRdb lists it. The chain links TRBV19 to TRBJ2-2; the DNA was not compared with TRBD1, the D call given in the table. Ends included, the CDR3 has 14 residues. Germline CDR1 is LNHDA and CDR2 is SQIVND (reference sequence). This CDR3 is CASSRGPNTGELRI.

This clonotype has a count of ten or more. This chain connects TRBV6-1 to TRBJ2-1; maybe TRBD2 (5 bases). The length of the CDR3 is 15 residues. V gave up 2 bases and J gave up 7 bases, with 15 bases separating them. The germline gives CDR1 MNHNS, CDR2 SASEGT. CDR3 nucleotides: TGTGCCAGCAGTGAATCACCGATGGGAGTTAATGAGCAGTTCTTC. This codes for CASSESPMGVNEQFF.

This clonotype was observed many times. This rearrangement joins TRBV2 to TRBJ1-6; 8 nucleotides agree with TRBD1. Germline CDR1 reads SNHLY; CDR2 reads FYNNEI. V shed 5 bases and J 5 bases; nucleotides not matched to a gene: 5. The CDR3 runs to 15 residues. CDR3 nucleotide sequence: TGTGCCAGCAGTCTTGACAGGGGCGATAATTCACCCCTCCACTTT. Protein sequence: CASSLDRGDNSPLHF. The whole variable domain, filled in from reference TRBV2 and TRBJ1-6, reads EPEVTQTPSHQVTQMGQEVILRCVPISNHLYFYWYRQILGQKVEFLVSFYNNEISEKSEIFDDQFSVERPDGSNFTLKIRSTKLEDSAMYFCASSLDRGDNSPLHFGNGTRLTVT.

The V gene is TRBV28, the J gene TRBJ1-5, with TRBD1 identical over 7 bases. The trim removed 3 bases at V and 7 bases at J, leaving 15 bases unmatched. Looked up from germline, CDR1 is MDHEN and CDR2 is SYDVKM. This CDR3 is built from 17 residues. The CDR3 DNA sequence: TGTGCCAGCAGTTTGGGGCCGGGACAGCGAAACGGGCAGCCCCAGCATTTT. Its protein product is CASSLGPGQRNGQPQHF.

In its sample, this clonotype was seen many times. The genes are TRBV5-1 and TRBJ1-2; TRBD1 agrees at 7 bases. This CDR3 contains 14 residues. The germline CDR1 and CDR2 sequences are SGHRS and YFSETQ. Germline trimming cut 6 bases from V and 2 bases from J; bases unmatched to any gene: 7. CDR3 nucleotides: TGCGCCAGCACTACCGGGACAGCGAACTATGGCTACACCTTC. Its protein is CASTTGTANYGYTF.

This clonotype is labeled as medium-sized. The V and J genes are TRBV10-3 and TRBJ2-5; D unclear. This CDR3 is 11 amino acids long. The V end was cut by 4 bases, the J end by 4 bases, with 4 bases between. CDR1 and CDR2 from the germline V gene are ENHRY and SYGVKD. CDR3 region: CAISGGETQYF. The CDR3 DNA sequence: TGTGCCATCAGTGGGGGAGAGACCCAGTACTTC.

This chain connects TRBV4-2 to TRBJ2-5; D possibly corresponds to TRBD2 (6 bases). Germline loops: CDR1 LGHNA, CDR2 YNFKEQ. Trimming stripped 0 bases from V and 9 bases from J, with 14 bases between. The CDR3 runs 14 residues. CDR3 region: CASSQDGGMGAQYF. The CDR3 coding sequence is TGTGCCAGCAGCCAAGATGGCGGGATGGGAGCCCAGTACTTC.

Worth noting for this clonotype: The CDR3 does not end in the conserved phenylalanine or tryptophan, so this is likely a read error. The limits of the CDR3 on the DNA are not certain, so only TCRdb's listed CDR3 is given. This chain joins TRBV24-1 and TRBJ2-2; the D segment call TRBD1 is taken from the table without a DNA check. The CDR3 spans 15 residues, counting both ends. The germline CDR1 and CDR2 sequences are KGHDR and SFDVKD. CDR3 protein: CATSDLLAPTGEPFL.

This clonotype has a count of ten or more. The CDR3, as DNA: TGTGCCACCGGTAGAAGTAGGACAGATACGCAGTATTTT. It is translated as CATGRSRTDTQYF. J is TRBJ2-3 and V is TRBV24-1; no clear D. The germline V and J ends were trimmed by 9 bases and 3 bases, with 12 bases remaining between them. CDR3 length: 13 residues. Germline assignment: CDR1 KGHDR and CDR2 SFDVKD.

The V gene is TRBV6-5, the J gene TRBJ2-1, with D perhaps matching TRBD1 (5 bases). V lost 0 bases, J lost 7 bases, and 16 bases lay in between. Germline-derived CDR1 and CDR2 are MNHEY and SVGAGI. The CDR3 runs to 16 residues. The CDR3 protein is CASSYSRARARNEQFF. The CDR3 DNA is TGTGCCAGCAGTTACTCGAGAGCCAGGGCTCGAAATGAGCAGTTCTTC.

Notes on this clonotype: It may be a read error: a sequence one base away is much more abundant. The gene calls are TRBV20-1 and TRBJ2-3; tentatively, D is TRBD2 (6 bases). Germline V lookup: CDR1 DFQATT, CDR2 SNEGSKA (reference sequence). CDR3 length: 12 residues. The CDR3 sequence: CSGGTSTDTPYF. For the CDR3, the DNA is TGCAGTGGCGGAACTAGCACAGATACGCCGTATTTT.

This clonotype has a single count. A read error is possible here, since a much larger clone lies one base away. This chain uses TRBV19 with TRBJ2-5, with a tentative D call TRBD1 (6 bases). The germline CDR1 and CDR2 sequences are LNHDA and SQIVND (reference sequence). Trimming took 6 bases from V and 4 from J, leaving 18 bases between them. CDR3 length: 15 amino acids. The CDR3 bases are TGTGCCAGTAGCCTAGGGGGATTATCCGGAGAGACCCAGTACTTC. Translated, it gives CASSLGGLSGETQYF.

V and J are TRBV19 and TRBJ2-3; 8 bases align to TRBD2. The CDR3 consists of 19 residues. V lost 1 base to trimming and J lost 5 bases; unmatched junction nucleotides: 17. Germline V gene lookup returns CDR1 LNHDA and CDR2 SQIVND (reference sequence). CDR3 nucleotide sequence: TGTGCCAGTAGTATAGGGGGGCCGGGACTCGCGGGAGGAGGAGATACGCAGTATTTT. Translating it yields CASSIGGPGLAGGGDTQYF.